The next 10 T cell receptor beta chains were all read from a single sample in a study of T cells in women clearing cervical HPV infection. Data came from immunoSEQ multiplex PCR; TCRdb stores just in-frame clones and leaves some out. This table holds around 31,000 clones. Sequenced material: blood buffy coat. The receptors here all came from a woman aged 18-70 years with a cervical HPV16 infection that either progressed to CIN3+ or cleared (not recorded which).

Turning to this clone: The missing CDR3 end, 3 residues past where the read stops, is filled in from the germline J gene. The genes are TRBV5-1 and TRBJ1-6; 8 nucleotides align to TRBD1. CDR1 is SGHRS and CDR2 is YFSETQ in the germline V gene. The CDR3 contains 16 residues. V shed 0 bases and J 6 bases; nucleotides not matched to a gene: 5. Incomplete CDR3 DNA: TGCGCCAGCAGCTTGGGTGACAGGGGAGGTAATTCACCC. This sequence encodes CASSLGDRGGNSP. The CDR3 as a whole reads CASSLGDRGGNSPLHF.

A word on this clone: The read ends 3 residues before the CDR3 terminus; that terminus is restored from the germline J gene. This sequence joins TRBV29-1 and TRBJ1-2; maybe TRBD1 (5 bases). Per germline, CDR1 SQVTM and CDR2 ANQGSEA. The CDR3 totals 13 residues. Trimming cost V 0 bases and J 5 bases, with 10 bases left between them. The CDR3 sequence: CSVEDLPGYGYTF. The CDR3 bases that were read are TGCAGCGTTGAAGATCTCCCAGGGTATGGC.

With respect to this clone: Sequencing ends 3 residues short of the CDR3 end; the germline J gene provides the rest. The chain is built from TRBV7-9 and TRBJ2-5; 7 bases agree with TRBD1. Trimming took 5 bases from V and 5 from J; bases not matched to a gene: 5. The CDR3 runs to 13 residues. Germline lookup yields CDR1 SEHNR and CDR2 FQNEAQ (reference sequence). CDR3 loop: CASSRQGGETQYF. The sequenced CDR3 bases are TGTGCCAGCAGCAGACAGGGTGGGGAGACC.

As to this clone: The read ends 3 residues early relative to the CDR3; the germline J gene fills the gap. The chain links TRBV28 to TRBJ1-1, with 7 bases aligning to TRBD1. The CDR3 spans 14 residues. The trim removed 4 bases at V and 4 bases at J, leaving 6 bases unmatched. CDR1 is MDHEN, CDR2 SYDVKM, per germline. The CDR3 bases that were read are TGTGCCAGCAGTTCACAGGGGATGGGCACTGAA. Residues: CASSSQGMGTE. The full CDR3 reads CASSSQGMGTEAFF.

With respect to this clone: The observed sequence ends 3 residues before the CDR3 terminus, with the missing tail filled in from the germline J gene. The chain carries TRBV9 and TRBJ2-7; 9 bases agree with TRBD1. This CDR3 spans 16 amino acids. V was clipped by 2 bases and J by 4 bases; unmatched bases: 10. CDR1 SGDLS and CDR2 YYNGEE come from the germline V gene. CDR3 protein: CASSVLPGTGPYEQYF. Partial CDR3 DNA: TGTGCCAGCAGCGTCCTACCGGGGACAGGGCCTTACGAG.

In the case of this clone: The read terminates 3 residues before the CDR3 end, so the remaining end is supplied by the germline J gene. The V gene is TRBV7-2, the J gene TRBJ1-3, with a weak D call TRBD1 (6 bases). Germline values: CDR1 SGHTA, CDR2 FQGNSA. CDR3 length: 14 amino acids. With 3 bases removed from V and 2 bases from J, the gap between germline ends came to 8 bases. The CDR3 spells CASSFGGPGNTIYF. CDR3 DNA, as far as it was read: TGTGCCAGCAGCTTCGGGGGGCCTGGAAACACC. Complete variable domain (other parts from reference TRBV7-2 and TRBJ1-3): GAGVSQSPSNKVTEKGKDVELRCDPISGHTALYWYRQSLGQGLEFLIYFQGNSAPDKSGLPSDRFSAERTGGSVSTLTIQRTQQEDSAVYLCASSFGGPGNTIYFGEGSWLTVV.

The CDR3 is CASSGPPGSDYTF. Incomplete CDR3 DNA: TGTGCCAGCTCAGGCCCCCCAGGGTCCGAC. The chain joins TRBV18 to TRBJ1-2, with D possibly matching TRBD1 (5 bases). The read finishes 3 residues shy of the CDR3 end, and the germline J gene is used to complete it. The germline V gene has CDR1 KGHSH and CDR2 LQKENI. This CDR3 has 13 amino acids.

Regarding this clone: With the read ending 3 residues before the CDR3 end, the germline J gene is used to fill in that end. The rearrangement uses TRBV5-1 and TRBJ1-1; 9 bases map to TRBD1. The CDR3 totals 16 residues. CDR1 is SGHRS, CDR2 YFSETQ, per germline. The trim removed 3 bases at V and 5 bases at J, leaving 11 bases unmatched. The sequenced part of the CDR3 DNA is TGCGCCAGCAGCTCGTTACAGGGGGCAGGGGAAACTGAA. Translated: CASSSLQGAGETE. From start to end, the CDR3 is CASSSLQGAGETEAFF.

Worth noting for this clone: The missing CDR3 end, 3 residues past where the read stops, is filled in from the germline J gene. The chain recombines TRBV18 with TRBJ2-3; 8 bases are a match to TRBD2. This CDR3 is built from 14 residues. V lost 2 bases and J lost 5; bases outside the gene matches: 3. Germline values: CDR1 KGHSH, CDR2 LQKENI. CDR3 DNA (partial): TGTGCCAGCTCACCAGGAGCGGGAGAAGATACG. This translates into CASSPGAGEDT. The CDR3 as a whole reads CASSPGAGEDTQYF.

To note about this clone: The CDR3 goes on 3 residues after the read ends, and that part is filled in from the germline J gene. The chain has TRBV29-1 and TRBJ2-7; 7 bases are shared with TRBD2. The CDR3 spans 12 residues. The V and J ends lost 3 bases and 3 bases, in that order; junction bases with no gene match: 2. CDR1 and CDR2 from the germline V gene are SQVTM and ANQGSEA. The part of the CDR3 DNA that was read is TGCAGCGTTGAGTCGGGGGGCTACGAG. Amino acid sequence: CSVESGGYE. The entire CDR3 protein reads CSVESGGYEQYF.